These T cell receptor beta chains were read from a single sample in a study of cytomegalovirus exposure and HLA in healthy donors. Produced via immunoSEQ multiplex PCR; TCRdb's table is partial and in-frame only. Altogether around 280,000 clones are present, roughly 90% being singletons, with the ten largest covering more than 2%. The specimen was PBMCs. The origin of the receptors is a woman under 30 in good health and CMV-seronegative. CDR3s include the opening cysteine and the closing phenylalanine or tryptophan. A D gene is named only where the DNA matches it firmly. The size of a clone is reported for some rows only, either as once, few or many, or as a class for expanded clones.

TRBJ1-4	-	TRBV5-1	-	TGCGCCAGCAGCTTACGGGGGAGTGAAAAACTGTTTTTT	CASSLRGSEKLFF
TRBJ1-2	-	TRBV27	TRBD1	TGTGCCAGCAGCCGAATGGACAGGGTAGGAGATGGCTACACCTTC	CASSRMDRVGDGYTF
TRBJ1-5	-	TRBV10-2	-	TGCGCCAGCAGTCAGGTACAGGGACAGCCCCAGCATTTT	CASSQVQGQPQHF
TRBJ2-1	-	TRBV18	-	TGTGCCAGCTCACCACGCGACAGTGAGCAGTTCTTC	CASSPRDSEQFF
TRBJ2-2	-	TRBV2	TRBD1	TGTGCCAGCAGAGCCGGGACAGGGAACACCGGGGAGCTGTTTTTT	CASRAGTGNTGELFF
TRBJ1-4	-	TRBV2	TRBD1	TGTGCCAGCAGTTTAGACAGGGGGCATGAAAAACTGTTTTTT	CASSLDRGHEKLFF
TRBJ1-6	-	TRBV6-5	TRBD1	TGTGCCAGCAGTTCAACAGGGGTGTCGGGTAATTCACCCCTCCACTTT	CASSSTGVSGNSPLHF
TRBJ2-7	-	TRBV2	TRBD1	TGTGCCAGCAGTGTGAGGACAGGTTACTACGAGCAGTACTTC	CASSVRTGYYEQYF
TRBJ2-5	-	TRBV18	-	TGTGCCAGCTCACCGGTCGGGGGAGCTCAAGAGACCCAGTACTTC	CASSPVGGAQETQYF
TRBJ2-3	-	TRBV4-2	-	TGTGCCAGCAGCCAATACCAGTCAGATACGCAGTATTTT	CASSQYQSDTQYF
TRBJ1-6	-	TRBV10-2	-	TGCGCCAGCAGTGAGGCGGGGAATTCACCCCTCCACTTT	CASSEAGNSPLHF
TRBJ2-1	-	TRBV5-4	TRBD2	TGTGCCAGCAGCTTACCGGGACTAGAATACGTGCAGTTCTTC	CASSLPGLEYVQFF
TRBJ2-1	-	TRBV7-3	TRBD1	TGTGCCAGCAGCTTAGACAGGGACAATGAGCAGTTCTTC	CASSLDRDNEQFF
TRBJ1-2	-	TRBV2	-	TGTGCCAGCAGTGAGCCGGGGGGGAATGGCTACACCTTC	CASSEPGGNGYTF
TRBJ2-1	once	TRBV5-1	-	TGCGCCAGCAGCCGCCGTCGGGGTCTCCCCGGGGACAATGAGCAGTTCTTC	CASSRRRGLPGDNEQFF
TRBJ1-4	-	TRBV6-1	-	TGTGCCAGCAGGGTAGGACAGACGATTAATGAAAAACTGTTTTTT	CASRVGQTINEKLFF
TRBJ2-1	-	TRBV9	TRBD2	TGTGCCAGCCGACGAACTAGCGGGGGAGAGCAGTTCTTC	CASRRTSGGEQFF
TRBJ2-5	-	TRBV6-1	TRBD1	TGTGCCAGCAGTGGGAACAGGGGGCGAGAGACCCAGTACTTC	CASSGNRGRETQYF
TRBJ2-1	once	TRBV9	TRBD2	TGTGCCAGCAGCGGGACTAGTGGGTACAATGAGCAGTTCTTC	CASSGTSGYNEQFF
TRBJ2-4	-	TRBV19	TRBD1	TGTGCCAGTAGCTTACAGGGGGGTGGAAACATTCAGTACTTC	CASSLQGGGNIQYF
TRBJ2-1	few	TRBV6-1	TRBD2	TGTGCCAGCAGTGGGACACTACTAGCGGGGTTTTTGAATGAGCAGTTCTTC	CASSGTLLAGFLNEQFF
TRBJ1-5	-	TRBV15	-	TGTGCCACGTCTCGGAGGAGCAATCAGCCCCAGCATTTT	CATSRRSNQPQHF
TRBJ2-1	-	TRBV5-1	TRBD2	TGCGCCAGCGGGTTCCTAGCGGGGCCTTACAATGAGCAGTTCTTC	CASGFLAGPYNEQFF
TRBJ2-5	-	TRBV5-1	TRBD2	TGCGCCAGCAGCTTAGGTGCTAGCGGGGTCGAGCCCCAGTACTTC	CASSLGASGVEPQYF
TRBJ2-7	-	TRBV6-5	-	TGTTCGAAGCCGGGGTACGAGCAGTACTTC	CSKPGYEQYF
TRBJ2-1	-	TRBV29-1	TRBD2	TGCAGCGTGCGTAGGACTAGCGGGGGGGACAATGAGCAGTTCTTC	CSVRRTSGGDNEQFF
TRBJ2-1	-	TRBV2	TRBD2	TGTGCCAGCAGGAGGACTAGCGGGGCCATGGGGAATGAGCAGTTCTTC	CASRRTSGAMGNEQFF
TRBJ2-5	-	TRBV19	TRBD1	TGTGCCAGTAGTACCGGGACAGGGGGCATTGAGACCCAGTACTTC	CASSTGTGGIETQYF
TRBJ1-4	-	TRBV6-1	-	TGTGCCAGCAGTGAAAGTTCGATTGGCCCACTGTTTTTT	CASSESSIGPLFF
TRBJ2-3	-	TRBV10-1	TRBD1	TGCGCCAGCAGGTCCGGGACAGGGGGCACAGATACGCAGTATTTT	CASRSGTGGTDTQYF
TRBJ2-4	-	TRBV19	TRBD2	TGTGCCAGTAGTTGGGGGGGTGCGGAGACCACCAACATTCAGTACTTC	CASSWGGAETTNIQYF
TRBJ2-1	-	TRBV5-4	-	TGTGCCAGCAGCTTGAGACAGCTCAATGAGCAGTTCTTC	CASSLRQLNEQFF
TRBJ1-4	-	TRBV28	-	TGTGCCAGCAGTTTATCCCAGGGATGGAATGAAAAACTGTTTTTT	CASSLSQGWNEKLFF
TRBJ1-6	-	TRBV18	-	TGTGCCAGCTCACCGGTGGGAGACGGTTCACCCCTCCACTTT	CASSPVGDGSPLHF
TRBJ1-1	-	TRBV10-3	TRBD1	TGTGCCATCAAGGGAATCGGGACAGGGGTCGACACTGAAGCTTTCTTT	CAIKGIGTGVDTEAFF
TRBJ1-6	-	TRBV9	-	TGTGCCAGCAGCGACGGGGGCTCCTATAATTCACCCCTCCACTTT	CASSDGGSYNSPLHF
TRBJ2-1	once	TRBV7-3	-	TGTGCCAGCAGCCTGCATATAGGGGTTGAACAGTTCTTC	CASSLHIGVEQFF
TRBJ1-2	-	TRBV4-2	TRBD1	TGTGCCAGCAGCCAAGGGCAGGGGGGAGCTAACTATGGCTACACCTTC	CASSQGQGGANYGYTF
TRBJ2-5	-	TRBV7-6	-	TGTGCCAGCAGCTTAGGGCGGACAGAAGGCGAGACCCAGTACTTC	CASSLGRTEGETQYF
TRBJ2-2	-	TRBV12-5	TRBD2	TGTGCTAGTGGTCGGCGGACTAGCGGGGACGCGAACACCGGGGAGCTGTTTTTT	CASGRRTSGDANTGELFF
TRBJ1-6	-	TRBV27	TRBD1	TGTGCCAGCAGTTTCCGACAGGGGAGCTCCTATAATTCACCCCTCCACTTT	CASSFRQGSSYNSPLHF
TRBJ1-1	-	TRBV7-9	TRBD1	TGTGCCAGCAGCTTAGGCGGGACAGCCAACACTGAAGCTTTCTTT	CASSLGGTANTEAFF
TRBJ1-6	once	TRBV6-5	TRBD1	TGTGCCAGCAACGGGGGACAGGGAAGAGGTTCACCCCTCCACTTT	CASNGGQGRGSPLHF
TRBJ1-5	-	TRBV2	-	TGTGCCAGCAGTGAGGCGGCTAGCAATCAGCCCCAGCATTTT	CASSEAASNQPQHF
TRBJ2-5	-	TRBV19	-	TGTGCCAGTAGTATAGGAGAGGGGTGGGCAGGGGAAGAGACCCAGTACTTC	CASSIGEGWAGEETQYF
TRBJ1-2	-	TRBV13	-	TGTGCCAGCAGCTTAATGGGGCAAGGCTACACCTTC	CASSLMGQGYTF
TRBJ1-2	few	TRBV6-5	TRBD1	TGTGCCAGCAGTTACTCGGGGACAGGGGGCGGCTACACCTTC	CASSYSGTGGGYTF
TRBJ2-7	-	TRBV5-6	TRBD1	TGTGCCAGCAGCTGGGGACAGGGGACCTACGAGCAGTACTTC	CASSWGQGTYEQYF
TRBJ2-3	-	TRBV10-3	TRBD2	TGTGCCTTGGGGGGGCCGGGACTAGCGACAGATACGCAGTATTTT	CALGGPGLATDTQYF
TRBJ2-7	-	TRBV2	-	TGTGCCAGCAGTGAAGTAGGGGCCAACGAGCAGTACTTC	CASSEVGANEQYF
TRBJ1-3	-	TRBV19	-	TGTGCCAGTGATTCAACCGGGTCCACGGTCTCTGGAAACACCATATATTTT	CASDSTGSTVSGNTIYF
TRBJ2-1	-	TRBV11-1	-	TGTGCCAGCAGCTTAGCAGGGGCTAGATCCAATGAGCAGTTCTTC	CASSLAGARSNEQFF
TRBJ2-5	-	TRBV11-2	-	TGTGCCAGCAGCTCTCTTAGCTCCCGGGAGACCCAGTACTTC	CASSSLSSRETQYF